This T cell receptor (beta chain) came from a study of beta chain features in type 1 diabetes. This clone was found a few times. Germline V gene lookup returns CDR1 SQVTM and CDR2 ANQGSEA. Between the trimmed V and J ends, which lost 0 bases and 8 bases, there was a span of 7 bases. This CDR3 region has 11 residues. As every portion of the isolated RNA was reverse transcribed, the sequencing read expressed TCRB transcripts. This table comes from immunoSEQ multiplex PCR, and its TCRdb copy is limited to in-frame clones, with some not included. This sample carries about 320,000 clones, 14% of them seen once, and the ten largest clones take roughly 6.7%.

The chain couples TRBV29-1 to TRBJ1-2, with a weak D call TRBD1 (5 bases). The sequence was collected from a man aged 25-45 years in good health. Source material: central memory CD4+ T cells from blood. The CDR3 DNA sequence: TGCAGCGTTGAAGATGGGGCGGGCTACACCTTC. Encoded protein: CSVEDGAGYTF.